What follows are 22 T cell receptor beta chains derived from one specimen sequenced in a study of cytomegalovirus exposure and HLA in healthy donors. Both 60 Vbeta primers and 13 Jbeta primers went into the PCR. The data were produced by immunoSEQ multiplex PCR, yet TCRdb's version contains in-frame clones alone and is incomplete. Of about 140,000 clones in the sample, roughly 80% are singletons; the top ten hold 4% to 5%. The source material was PBMCs. The receptors were gathered from a man aged 35-49 years in good health and CMV-seropositive.

V is TRBV9 and J is TRBJ2-5; 9 positions match TRBD2. After removal of 6 bases from V and 5 bases from J, the junction contained 14 bases not matched to a gene. CDR1 SGDLS and CDR2 YYNGEE come from the germline V gene. The CDR3 loop spans 16 amino acids. The chain's CDR3 is CASTLGHLAGSETQYF. The CDR3 DNA sequence: TGTGCCAGCACCCTTGGGCACCTAGCGGGAAGCGAGACCCAGTACTTC.

In its sample, this clone was seen a few times. The chain carries TRBV6-5 and TRBJ1-2; 8 bases map to TRBD1. CDR3 length: 13 amino acids. Germline V lookup: CDR1 MNHEY, CDR2 SVGAGI. V lost 5 bases to trimming and J lost 7 bases; unmatched junction nucleotides: 6. The CDR3 reads CASSPGQGPGYTF. In DNA form, the CDR3 reads TGTGCCAGCAGTCCCGGACAGGGTCCTGGCTACACCTTC.

Worth noting for this clone: One end of the junction does not line up with germline, which may come from a read error. The chain is built from TRBV7-9 and TRBJ2-2; D is perhaps TRBD1 (6 bases). The germline gives CDR1 SEHNR, CDR2 FQNEAQ (reference sequence). CDR3 size: 14 residues. The CDR3 is CSSSLGGVQTWLFF. The CDR3 nucleotides read TGTTCCAGCAGCTTAGGGGGAGTCCAGACGTGGCTGTTTTTT.

V and J are TRBV23-1 and TRBJ1-1; tentatively, D is TRBD1 (5 bases). TRBV23-1 is placed among ORFs of uncertain function. The CDR3 is 15 residues long. V was cut by 0 bases and J by 8 bases, with 16 bases left in between. Here the CDR3 reads CASSQSSGQGGEAFF. CDR3 nucleotides: TGCGCCAGCAGTCAATCGTCGGGCCAGGGAGGGGAAGCTTTCTTT.

V is TRBV18 and J is TRBJ2-7; 11 bases map to TRBD2. CDR3 length equals 15 residues. Trimming removed 6 bases from V and 3 bases from J; junction bases left unmatched: 7. CDR1 and CDR2 from the germline V gene are KGHSH and LQKENI. For the CDR3, the DNA is TGTGCCAGCTCGCCAACACTAGCGGGAGTCTACGAGCAGTACTTC. Translation: CASSPTLAGVYEQYF. Using reference TRBV18 and TRBJ2-7 for the parts outside the CDR3, the full variable domain is NAGVMQNPRHLVRRRGQEARLRCSPMKGHSHVYWYRQLPEEGLKFMVYLQKENIIDESGMPKERFSAEFPKEGPSILRIQQVVRGDSAAYFCASSPTLAGVYEQYFGPGTRLTVT.

This rearrangement joins TRBV7-6 to TRBJ2-1; possibly TRBD2 for D (5 bases). The germline V gene encodes CDR1 SGHVS and CDR2 FNYEAQ. The germline V and J ends were trimmed by 0 bases and 7 bases, with 16 bases remaining between them. The CDR3 loop spans 16 amino acids. Here the CDR3 reads CASSLAGRGSGNEQFF. Written as DNA, the CDR3 is TGTGCCAGCAGCTTAGCGGGCCGGGGTTCGGGTAATGAGCAGTTCTTC.

The chain combines TRBV30 with TRBJ1-2, with D possibly matching TRBD1 (5 bases). Germline V lookup: CDR1 GTSNPN, CDR2 SVGIG (reference sequence). The CDR3 consists of 16 residues. V was shortened by 4 bases and J by 2 bases, with 20 bases between the two germline ends. CDR3: CAWTSGSETFNYGYTF. CDR3 nucleotides: TGTGCCTGGACCTCAGGGTCAGAAACATTCAACTATGGCTACACCTTC. Full variable domain (missing parts from reference TRBV30 and TRBJ1-2): SQTIHQWPATLVQPVGSPLSLECTVEGTSNPNLYWYRQAAGRGLQLLFYSVGIGQISSEVPQNLSASRPQDRQFILSSKKLLLSDSGFYLCAWTSGSETFNYGYTFGSGTRLTVV.

The chain combines TRBV7-9 with TRBJ1-4, with D perhaps matching TRBD1 (6 bases). Germline V gene data show CDR1 as SEHNR and CDR2 as FQNEAQ (reference sequence). Trimming left V 5 bases short and J 3 bases short, with 10 bases between. This CDR3 spans 14 amino acids. The CDR3 spells CASSHRVSNEKLFF. In DNA form, the CDR3 reads TGTGCCAGCAGCCACAGGGTTTCTAATGAAAAACTGTTTTTT. Supplemented by reference TRBV7-9 and TRBJ1-4, the full variable domain reads DTGVSQNPRHKITKRGQNVTFRCDPISEHNRLYWYRQTLGQGPEFLTYFQNEAQLEKSRLLSDRFSAERPKGSFSTLEIQRTEQGDSAMYLCASSHRVSNEKLFFGSGTQLSVL.

This chain connects TRBV30 to TRBJ2-1; D may be TRBD2 (5 bases). CDR3 length: 13 amino acids. Germline CDR1 is GTSNPN and CDR2 is SVGIG (reference sequence). Trimming removed 0 bases at V and 9 bases at J, with 12 bases between. CDR3 sequence reads: CAWSVSDEGEQFF. As DNA, the CDR3 is TGTGCCTGGAGTGTATCGGACGAGGGTGAGCAGTTCTTC.

This clone was seen only a few times. Other DNA variants within this sample encode the same CDR3. The rearrangement links TRBV6-5 to TRBJ2-7, with 9 nucleotides matching TRBD1. The CDR3 extends over 14 amino acids. Looked up from germline, CDR1 is MNHEY and CDR2 is SVGAGI. J lost 7 bases, V lost 2 bases, and 6 bases had no gene match. The CDR3: CASSYGTGLGEQYF. CDR3 sequence (DNA): TGTGCCAGCAGTTACGGGACAGGGCTGGGGGAGCAGTACTTC.

J is TRBJ2-5 and V is TRBV4-1; TRBD2 matches at 7 bases. V shed 0 bases, J shed 5 bases, and the junction held 9 bases outside the gene matches. The germline V gene has CDR1 MGHRA and CDR2 YSYEKL. This CDR3 has 16 residues. CDR3 nucleotide sequence: TGCGCCAGCAGCCAAGAGGGGCGCGGGGGAGGGGAGACCCAGTACTTC. As protein: CASSQEGRGGGETQYF.

The chain is built from TRBV7-3 and TRBJ2-5; D remains unclear. The CDR3 covers 14 residues. The V gene lost 1 base and the J gene lost 4 bases, with 10 bases spanning the gap. Germline assignment: CDR1 SGHTA and CDR2 FQGTGA. The CDR3 sequence is CASSLRAAPETQYF. CDR3 nucleotide sequence: TGTGCCAGCAGCTTAAGAGCCGCCCCAGAGACCCAGTACTTC.

The chain recombines TRBV28 with TRBJ1-1, with 7 bases fitting TRBD1. CDR1 and CDR2 (germline): MDHEN, SYDVKM. V trimming: 9 bases; J trimming: 3 bases; junction bases outside the gene matches: 7. The CDR3 has 13 amino acids. This CDR3 is CASLQGLDTEAFF. DNA for the CDR3: TGTGCCAGTTTACAGGGGTTAGACACTGAAGCTTTCTTT.

This rearrangement joins TRBV7-9 to TRBJ2-7; D might be TRBD1 (6 bases). V dropped 4 bases and J dropped 1 base, with 8 bases sitting between them. The germline V gene encodes CDR1 SEHNR and CDR2 FQNEAQ (reference sequence). This CDR3 is built from 13 residues. CDR3 loop: CASSSGQSYEQYF. Here the CDR3 DNA reads TGTGCCAGCAGCTCTGGACAGTCCTACGAGCAGTACTTC. Variable domain in full (rest from reference TRBV7-9 and TRBJ2-7): DTGVSQNPRHKITKRGQNVTFRCDPISEHNRLYWYRQTLGQGPEFLTYFQNEAQLEKSRLLSDRFSAERPKGSFSTLEIQRTEQGDSAMYLCASSSGQSYEQYFGPGTRLTVT.

The chain uses TRBV5-1 and TRBJ1-1, with D unresolved. Trimming cost V 5 bases and J 6 bases, with 17 bases left between them. Germline CDR1 is SGHRS and CDR2 is YFSETQ. This CDR3 has 14 amino acids. The CDR3 loop reads CASSDVTQSSEAFF. CDR3 nucleotide sequence: TGCGCCAGCAGTGATGTAACCCAAAGCTCTGAAGCTTTCTTT.

This chain connects TRBV5-1 to TRBJ1-1, with D possibly matching TRBD1 (5 bases). This CDR3 region has 14 residues. V lost 2 bases and J 3 bases, leaving 11 bases between the germline ends. Germline CDR1 and CDR2: SGHRS and YFSETQ. The CDR3 region is CASSLGVRYTEAFF. The CDR3, as DNA: TGCGCCAGCAGCTTAGGGGTACGGTACACTGAAGCTTTCTTT. Using reference TRBV5-1 and TRBJ1-1 for the parts outside the CDR3, the full variable domain is KAGVTQTPRYLIKTRGQQVTLSCSPISGHRSVSWYQQTPGQGLQFLFEYFSETQRNKGNFPGRFSGRQFSNSRSEMNVSTLELGDSALYLCASSLGVRYTEAFFGQGTRLTVV.

J is TRBJ1-1 and V is TRBV6-5, with D perhaps TRBD1 (6 bases). With 5 bases removed from V and 1 base from J, the gap between germline ends came to 14 bases. This CDR3 is built from 15 residues. Germline lookup yields CDR1 MNHEY and CDR2 SVGAGI. CDR3 nucleotide sequence: TGTGCCAGCAGTCTACCGGGACACCAGAACACTGAAGCTTTCTTT. Its protein product is CASSLPGHQNTEAFF.

V gene TRBV7-2 combines with J gene TRBJ2-6; possible D gene TRBD2, 6 bases. The CDR3 covers 18 residues. V was trimmed by 5 bases and J by 0 bases, leaving 17 bases between them. In germline, CDR1 is SGHTA, CDR2 FQGNSA. The CDR3 sequence: CASSRLGTANSGANVLTF. The CDR3 region has the DNA TGTGCCAGCAGCCGTCTCGGGACTGCCAACTCTGGGGCCAACGTCCTGACTTTC.

The sample holds one count of this clone. The chain couples TRBV2 to TRBJ1-1, with 8 bases matching TRBD1. J gave up 6 bases and V 2 bases, and 14 bases lay outside the gene matches. The germline CDR1 and CDR2 sequences are SNHLY and FYNNEI. The CDR3 contains 17 residues. The CDR3 here is CASSERAGGPIFPEAFF. DNA for the CDR3: TGTGCCAGCAGTGAAAGGGCAGGGGGCCCAATCTTCCCTGAAGCTTTCTTT.

The CDR3 DNA sequence: TGCGCCAGCAGACGAGGACAGCAAGAGACCCAGTACTTC. Translating it yields CASRRGQQETQYF. The chain joins TRBV5-1 to TRBJ2-5, with D tentatively TRBD1 (6 bases). Trimming cost V 5 bases and J 2 bases, with 10 bases left between them. The CDR3 is 13 amino acids. CDR1 is SGHRS and CDR2 is YFSETQ in the germline V gene.

J is TRBJ2-3 and V is TRBV7-8, with TRBD1 matching 7 bases. There are 15 residues in the CDR3. V lost 6 bases and J lost 4; bases outside the gene matches: 10. Per the germline V gene, CDR1 is SGHVS and CDR2 is FQNEAQ. This chain's CDR3 is CASRPGQRISDTQYF. The CDR3 DNA reads as TGTGCCAGCAGACCGGGACAGAGGATTTCAGATACGCAGTATTTT.

A note on this clone: The sample holds other DNA sequences that translate to the same CDR3. V usage is TRBV9 and J usage is TRBJ2-5; TRBD1 matches at 8 bases. V trimming: 0 bases; J trimming: 2 bases; junction bases outside the gene matches: 6. The CDR3 runs to 16 residues. The V gene's germline CDR1 is SGDLS and CDR2 YYNGEE. The CDR3 here is CASSVGTGSYQETQYF. In DNA, the CDR3 is TGTGCCAGCAGCGTAGGGACAGGGTCTTATCAAGAGACCCAGTACTTC.